A single sample gave rise to the 19 T cell receptor beta chains below, sequenced in a study of beta chain features in type 1 diabetes. Expressed TCRB transcripts got sequenced, as all isolated RNA was reverse transcribed. Some clones are missing from TCRdb's copy, which holds only in-frame ones; the method was immunoSEQ multiplex PCR. The sample consists of hundreds of thousands of clones, roughly 8% of them appearing once. Sequencing was carried out using central memory CD4+ T cells from blood. The receptors derive from a woman between 18 and 30 years old in good health.

This clone showed up just a few times. This chain uses TRBV18 with TRBJ2-7; 9 bases align to TRBD1. The CDR3 consists of 15 residues. Unmatched junction bases numbered 6, after V lost 3 bases and J lost 3 bases. Germline lookup yields CDR1 KGHSH and CDR2 LQKENI. This chain's CDR3 is CASSPQPGQGYEQYF. DNA of the CDR3: TGTGCCAGCTCACCTCAGCCGGGACAGGGCTACGAGCAGTACTTC.

This clone was counted only a few times. The genes are TRBV2 and TRBJ1-1, with 8 bases that match TRBD1. Trimming took 6 bases from V and 3 from J; bases not matched to a gene: 3. Germline V gene data show CDR1 as SNHLY and CDR2 as FYNNEI. The CDR3 has 13 residues. DNA for the CDR3: TGTGCCAGCAGCATGACAGGGGACACTGAAGCTTTCTTT. This sequence encodes CASSMTGDTEAFF.

This clone appeared a few times. Additional DNA sequences in this sample encode the identical CDR3. The rearrangement joins TRBV7-6 to TRBJ1-5, with 7 nucleotides matching TRBD1. Germline trimming cut 5 bases from V and 7 bases from J; bases unmatched to any gene: 5. CDR3 size: 13 residues. The germline V gene encodes CDR1 SGHVS and CDR2 FNYEAQ. In DNA, the CDR3 is TGTGCCAGCAGCCGGGACAGAGGGCAGCCCCAGCATTTT. Encoded protein: CASSRDRGQPQHF.

Notes on this clone: It may be a read error: a sequence one base away is much more abundant. The rearrangement joins TRBV7-9 to TRBJ2-6; D gene ambiguous. CDR1 is SEHNR and CDR2 is FQNEAQ in the germline V gene (reference sequence). The CDR3 covers 14 residues. The ends were cut back, 6 bases at V and 4 bases at J, with 10 bases in the middle. The CDR3, as DNA: TGTGCCAGCAGATGGGGTTCCGGGGCCAACGTCCTGACTTTC. Amino acid sequence: CASRWGSGANVLTF. The full variable domain, in which reference TRBV7-9 and TRBJ2-6 provide the parts outside the CDR3, is DTGVSQNPRHKITKRGQNVTFRCDPISEHNRLYWYRQTLGQGPEFLTYFQNEAQLEKSRLLSDRFSAERPKGSFSTLEIQRTEQGDSAMYLCASRWGSGANVLTFGAGSRLTVL.

This clone turned up a few times. V is TRBV18 and J is TRBJ1-5; D may be TRBD1 (5 bases). CDR1 and CDR2 from the germline V gene are KGHSH and LQKENI. V gave up 6 bases and J gave up 0 bases, with 15 bases separating them. The CDR3 has 16 amino acids. This CDR3 reads CASSTTQGNSNQPQHF. DNA of the CDR3: TGTGCCAGCTCTACCACGCAGGGAAATAGCAATCAGCCCCAGCATTTT. Based on the CDR3 plus reference TRBV18 and TRBJ1-5, the full variable domain is NAGVMQNPRHLVRRRGQEARLRCSPMKGHSHVYWYRQLPEEGLKFMVYLQKENIIDESGMPKERFSAEFPKEGPSILRIQQVVRGDSAAYFCASSTTQGNSNQPQHFGDGTRLSIL.

This clone was found a few times. The chain carries TRBV5-1 and TRBJ2-6; the D is unclear. This CDR3 is built from 15 residues. The ends were cut back, 4 bases at V and 3 bases at J, with 11 bases in the middle. Germline lookup yields CDR1 SGHRS and CDR2 YFSETQ. CDR3 loop: CASSIGVGGANVLTF. The CDR3 nucleotides are TGCGCCAGCAGCATAGGAGTCGGTGGGGCCAACGTCCTGACTTTC.

The rearrangement joins TRBV5-4 to TRBJ2-7; TRBD2 aligns across 10 bases. This CDR3 has 17 residues. Germline V gives CDR1 SGHNT, CDR2 YYREEE (reference sequence). After removal of 0 bases from V and 4 bases from J, the junction contained 10 bases not matched to a gene. CDR3 sequence (DNA): TGTGCCAGCAGCTTGGGGGTCGGGCTAGCGGGAGTTTACGAGCAGTACTTC. It is translated as CASSLGVGLAGVYEQYF. Full variable domain (remainder filled in from reference TRBV5-4 and TRBJ2-7): ETGVTQSPTHLIKTRGQQVTLRCSSQSGHNTVSWYQQALGQGPQFIFQYYREEENGRGNFPPRFSGLQFPNYSSELNVNALELDDSALYLCASSLGVGLAGVYEQYFGPGTRLTVT.

In its sample, this clone was seen a few times. The chain joins TRBV21-1 to TRBJ2-7; the table's D call, TRBD1, has no DNA check behind it. TRBV21-1 is a documented pseudogene. The CDR3 contains 13 residues. CDR3 loop: CASSKTGYKEQYF. CDR3 in DNA: TGTGCCAGCAGCAAAACAGGGTACAAGGAGCAGTACTTC.

This chain joins TRBV29-1 and TRBJ2-2; D may be TRBD2 (5 bases). Germline values: CDR1 SQVTM, CDR2 ANQGSEA. V was trimmed by 5 bases and J by 5 bases, leaving 15 bases between them. CDR3 length: 14 residues. This CDR3 reads CSVRGLPGTGELFF. The CDR3, as DNA: TGCAGCGTTCGTGGCCTGCCGGGGACCGGGGAGCTGTTTTTT.

This clone was counted at least ten times. The chain couples TRBV9 to TRBJ2-1, with 7 bases fitting TRBD1. Germline V gene sequence: CDR1 SGDLS, CDR2 YYNGEE. V shed 3 bases, J shed 6 bases, and the junction held 9 bases outside the gene matches. The length of the CDR3 is 15 residues. CDR3 nucleotide sequence: TGTGCCAGCAGCGAGTCCCCAACAGGGGTCAATGAGCAGTTCTTC. This sequence encodes CASSESPTGVNEQFF.

The V and J genes are TRBV7-9 and TRBJ2-7; the match to TRBD2 covers 9 bases. With V trimmed by 5 bases and J by 2 bases, 7 bases remained unmatched. The CDR3 has 15 amino acids. Germline-derived CDR1 and CDR2 are SEHNR and FQNEAQ (reference sequence). The CDR3 loop reads CASSQATSGPYEQYF. DNA for the CDR3: TGTGCCAGCAGCCAAGCGACTAGCGGACCCTACGAGCAGTACTTC.

At least ten counts were recorded for this clone. This chain uses TRBV18 with TRBJ2-4; D perhaps matches TRBD1 (6 bases). The CDR3 contains 15 residues. Trimming shortened V by 2 bases and J by 6 bases, and 14 bases separated the two germline ends. Germline CDR1 reads KGHSH; CDR2 reads LQKENI. The CDR3 DNA reads TGTGCCAGCTCACCAGAGCAGGGGATAGCAAACATTCAGTACTTC. Amino acid sequence: CASSPEQGIANIQYF.

Points on this clone: The same CDR3 also results from other DNA sequences found in this sample. The rearrangement uses TRBV29-1 and TRBJ2-7, with 9 nucleotides matching TRBD1. Germline CDR1 reads SQVTM; CDR2 reads ANQGSEA. With 4 bases clipped from V and 2 bases from J, the junction kept 3 bases outside the gene matches. The CDR3 sequence is 13 residues long. The CDR3 nucleotides read TGCAGCGTTGTTCGGGACAGGGCCTACGAGCAGTACTTC. It is translated as CSVVRDRAYEQYF.

This sequence joins TRBV28 and TRBJ2-7, with 7 bases that match TRBD2. The CDR3 extends over 14 amino acids. Germline V gene sequence: CDR1 MDHEN, CDR2 SYDVKM. The trim removed 5 bases at V and 4 bases at J, leaving 8 bases unmatched. CDR3 loop: CASSPASGVYEQYF. In DNA form, the CDR3 reads TGTGCCAGCAGTCCAGCTAGCGGAGTTTACGAGCAGTACTTC.

This clone turned up a few times. The chain employs TRBV2 and TRBJ2-7, with a possible D match to TRBD1 (6 bases). The CDR3 is 14 residues long. V gave up 6 bases and J gave up 5 bases, with 17 bases separating them. The germline V gene has CDR1 SNHLY and CDR2 FYNNEI. Here the CDR3 DNA reads TGTGCCAGCAGGCACAGGGACCCAAGCAACGAGCAGTACTTC. It translates to CASRHRDPSNEQYF.

This clone appeared a few times. V and J are TRBV18 and TRBJ2-7; D may be TRBD2 (6 bases). The V gene lost 0 bases and the J gene lost 4 bases, with 10 bases spanning the gap. The CDR3 sequence is 14 residues long. CDR1 and CDR2 from the germline V gene are KGHSH and LQKENI. CDR3 region: CASSPPGLNYEQYF. The CDR3 region has the DNA TGTGCCAGCTCACCACCGGGACTGAATTACGAGCAGTACTTC.

The V and J genes are TRBV18 and TRBJ2-5; TRBD1 might be the D (5 bases). The DNA end lines up better with TRBJ2-7; the J call may be wrong. This CDR3 is 14 amino acids long. Germline V gene lookup returns CDR1 KGHSH and CDR2 LQKENI. The CDR3 here is CASSPTATNSEQYF. The CDR3 DNA sequence: TGTGCCAGCTCACCGACAGCTACGAACTCCGAGCAGTACTTC.

This clone was recorded a few times. CDR3 region: CASSAAGLGTDTQYF. CDR3 coding DNA: TGCGCCAGCAGCGCGGCGGGACTAGGAACAGATACGCAGTATTTT. The gene calls are TRBV4-1 and TRBJ2-3; 8 bases align to TRBD2. CDR1 MGHRA and CDR2 YSYEKL come from the germline V gene. This CDR3 contains 15 residues. Unmatched junction bases numbered 7, after V lost 5 bases and J lost 3 bases.

The gene calls are TRBV4-3 and TRBJ1-1; a possible D gene is TRBD1 (5 bases). With 0 bases removed from V and 6 bases from J, the gap between germline ends came to 11 bases. Germline values: CDR1 LGHNA, CDR2 YSLEER. The CDR3 covers 14 residues. The CDR3 reads CASSQDRGASEAFF. The CDR3 region has the DNA TGCGCCAGCAGCCAAGATCGCGGGGCTTCTGAAGCTTTCTTT.